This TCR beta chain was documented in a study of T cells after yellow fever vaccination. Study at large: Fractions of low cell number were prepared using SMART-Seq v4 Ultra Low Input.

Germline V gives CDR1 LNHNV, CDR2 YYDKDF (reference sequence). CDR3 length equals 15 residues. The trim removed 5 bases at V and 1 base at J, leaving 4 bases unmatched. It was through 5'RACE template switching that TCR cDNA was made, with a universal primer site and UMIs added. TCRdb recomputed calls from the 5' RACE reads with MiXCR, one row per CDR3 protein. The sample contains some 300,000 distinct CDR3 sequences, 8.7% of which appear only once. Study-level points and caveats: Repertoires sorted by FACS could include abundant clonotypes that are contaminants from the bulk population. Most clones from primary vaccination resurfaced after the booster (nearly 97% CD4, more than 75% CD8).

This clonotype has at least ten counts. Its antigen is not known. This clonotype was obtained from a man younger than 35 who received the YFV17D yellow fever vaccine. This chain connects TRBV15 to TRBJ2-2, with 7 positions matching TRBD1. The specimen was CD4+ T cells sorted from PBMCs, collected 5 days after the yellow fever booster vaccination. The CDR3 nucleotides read TGTGCCACCAGCGGTAGGACAGGGAACACCGGGGAGCTGTTTTTT. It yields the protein CATSGRTGNTGELFF.